These 21 T cell receptor beta chains share one sample of origin, sequenced in a study of response to subunit inactivated influenza vaccine. TCRdb ran MiXCR on the RT-PCR reads and lists one entry per CDR3 protein. The table has some 160,000 distinct CDR3 sequences, roughly a tenth seen once. Sample: non-naive T cells sorted from PBMCs, taken roughly 48 days after vaccination. Every receptor here comes from a man aged 50-59 years who received an inactivated influenza vaccine.

V usage is TRBV29-1 and J usage is TRBJ1-4; 7 nucleotides match TRBD1. The V gene's germline CDR1 is SQVTM and CDR2 ANQGSEA. The CDR3 has 14 amino acids. After removal of 3 bases from V and 4 bases from J, the junction contained 5 bases not matched to a gene. As DNA, the CDR3 is TGCAGCGTTGAGGACCGGGACAGTAATGAAAAACTGTTTTTT. It codes for CSVEDRDSNEKLFF.

This clonotype appeared many times. The chain employs TRBV15 and TRBJ2-1; weak D call: TRBD2 (6 bases). The V end was cut by 0 bases, the J end by 7 bases, with 25 bases between. This CDR3 contains 19 residues. Germline CDR1 and CDR2: LNHNV and YYDKDF (reference sequence). Written as DNA, the CDR3 is TGTGCCACCAGCAGAGATCCGTCATTAACTAGCCCCGGAATGAATGAGCAGTTCTTC. Residues: CATSRDPSLTSPGMNEQFF.

This clonotype was picked up many times. The chain uses TRBV9 and TRBJ2-2; D unresolved. The CDR3 consists of 15 residues. Germline CDR1 reads SGDLS; CDR2 reads YYNGEE. Between the trimmed V and J ends, which lost 1 base and 1 base, there was a span of 8 bases. The CDR3 DNA is TGTGCCAGCAGCGTATATTCCAGGAACACCGGGGAGCTGTTTTTT. This translates into CASSVYSRNTGELFF.

This clonotype has at least ten counts. The V call is TRBV20-1, the J call TRBJ2-3, with D uncertain. CDR3 length: 15 residues. The germline V gene encodes CDR1 DFQATT and CDR2 SNEGSKA (reference sequence). Trimming took off 0 bases at V and 2 bases at J, with 12 bases between the two ends. The CDR3 region is CSARDVLRTTDTQYF. In nucleotides, the CDR3 is TGCAGTGCTAGAGATGTTCTGCGGACCACAGATACGCAGTATTTT.

V gene TRBV7-3 combines with J gene TRBJ1-6; D remains ambiguous. V lost 1 base to trimming and J lost 8 bases, with 6 bases between them. The CDR3 is made up of 13 amino acids. CDR1 and CDR2 (germline): SGHTA, FQGTGA. Written as DNA, the CDR3 is TGTGCCAGCAGCTTAATGTCCGATTCACCCCTCCACTTT. Protein: CASSLMSDSPLHF.

At least ten counts were recorded for this clonotype. The genes are TRBV5-1 and TRBJ2-7; D possibly corresponds to TRBD1 (5 bases). CDR3 length: 13 residues. V dropped 4 bases and J dropped 6 bases, with 14 bases sitting between them. CDR1 SGHRS and CDR2 YFSETQ come from the germline V gene. The CDR3 region has the DNA TGCGCCAGCAGCGAGAGCAGGGCAACCGAGCAGTACTTC. This gives the protein CASSESRATEQYF.

The rearrangement uses TRBV7-7 and TRBJ2-2; 7 nucleotides line up with TRBD2. Trimming at V came to 3 bases and at J to 1 base, leaving 8 bases not matched to a gene. Germline CDR1 reads SSHAT; CDR2 reads FNYEAQ (reference sequence). The CDR3 spans 17 residues. Written as DNA, the CDR3 is TGTGCCAGCAGCTTTGCCCGGACTAGGGGGAACACCGGGGAGCTGTTTTTT. Its translation: CASSFARTRGNTGELFF. The full variable domain, completed using reference TRBV7-7 and TRBJ2-2, is GAGVSQSPRYKVTKRGQDVTLRCDPISSHATLYWYQQALGQGPEFLTYFNYEAQPDKSGLPSDRFSAERPEGSISTLTIQRTEQRDSAMYRCASSFARTRGNTGELFFGEGSRLTVL.

This clonotype was recorded a few times. CDR3 amino acids: CASSAQGGVAYNEQFF. CDR3 in DNA: TGTGCCAGCAGCGCACAGGGGGGGGTCGCCTACAATGAGCAGTTCTTC. The chain carries TRBV9 and TRBJ2-1; D is perhaps TRBD1 (8 bases). Trimming cost V 3 bases and J 2 bases, with 15 bases left between them. Germline loops: CDR1 SGDLS, CDR2 YYNGEE. The CDR3 has 16 amino acids.

Notes on this clonotype: The junction departs from the called germline gene at one end, perhaps through a read error. The CDR3, as DNA: TGTGCCACCAGTGCGAGCCATGGAGTCTACGATGAGCAGTTCTTC. Its protein product is CATSASHGVYDEQFF. This chain links TRBV10-3 with TRBJ2-1; D is undetermined. This CDR3 is built from 15 residues. Germline V CDR1 and CDR2: ENHRY, SYGVKD.

This clonotype was seen ten or more times. CDR3 nucleotides: TGTGCCAGCAGTCCTAACAGGGGGCTGACTGAAGCTTTCTTT. It encodes CASSPNRGLTEAFF. The chain is built from TRBV12-3 or TRBV12-4 and TRBJ1-1, with 9 positions matching TRBD1. V dropped 5 bases and J dropped 5; count of bases not matched to a gene: 6. The CDR3 contains 14 residues.

The sample holds many counts of this clonotype. The CDR3 DNA follows: TGTGCCAGCAGCTGGGGCGCCTATAATTCACCCCTCCACTTT. Translating gives CASSWGAYNSPLHF. The gene calls are TRBV7-3 and TRBJ1-6; weak D call: TRBD1 (5 bases). The CDR3 extends over 14 amino acids. The V and J ends lost 4 bases and 2 bases respectively, with 6 bases between them. CDR1 is SGHTA, CDR2 FQGTGA, per germline.

The genes are TRBV20-1 and TRBJ2-1, with 15 bases lining up with TRBD2. The J segment lost 7 bases and the V segment lost 3 bases, leaving 4 bases of the junction unmatched. The CDR3 consists of 15 residues. CDR1 is DFQATT, CDR2 SNEGSKA, per germline (reference sequence). CDR3 sequence (DNA): TGCAGTGCTAGGGCCGGGACTAGCGGGAGGAATGAGCAGTTCTTC. It specifies CSARAGTSGRNEQFF.

Ten or more counts support this clonotype. This chain links TRBV7-2 with TRBJ1-2; D not resolved. Germline CDR1 is SGHTA and CDR2 is FQGNSA. V gave up 1 base and J gave up 5 bases, with 8 bases separating them. The CDR3 spans 13 residues. The CDR3 coding sequence is TGTGCCAGCAGCTTAGGTGCGGGGTATGGCTACACCTTC. Translating gives CASSLGAGYGYTF.

The DNA of the CDR3 is TGTGCCAGCAGCGGGATCGGGGAGCTGTTTTTT. Its protein product is CASSGIGELFF. The rearrangement links TRBV7-2 to TRBJ2-2; D gene ambiguous. Looked up from germline, CDR1 is SGHTA and CDR2 is FQGNSA. V was cut by 5 bases and J by 7 bases, with 5 bases left in between. This CDR3 has 11 residues.

The chain employs TRBV12-3 or TRBV12-4 and TRBJ2-5; 9 nucleotides line up with TRBD2. J was trimmed by 5 bases and V by 5 bases; bases with no gene match: 12. This CDR3 spans 16 amino acids. Here the CDR3 DNA reads TGTGCCAGCAGTCTAAGTAGCGGGGGCCGAGGGGAGACCCAGTACTTC. Its translation is CASSLSSGGRGETQYF.

The gene calls are TRBV5-1 and TRBJ2-3, with 11 bases matching TRBD2. Germline CDR1 and CDR2: SGHRS and YFSETQ. Unmatched junction bases numbered 5, after V lost 0 bases and J lost 5 bases. CDR3 size: 16 residues. CDR3 region: CASSLGSSGGGDTQYF. In DNA form, the CDR3 reads TGCGCCAGCAGCTTGGGAAGTAGCGGGGGGGGAGATACGCAGTATTTT.

The chain recombines TRBV6-1 with TRBJ2-7; the match to TRBD1 covers 10 bases. From germline, CDR1 is MNHNS and CDR2 SASEGT. After removal of 6 bases from V and 6 bases from J, the junction contained 8 bases not matched to a gene. CDR3 size: 14 residues. The CDR3 nucleotides read TGTGCCAGCAGACCGGGACAGGGGTTTGGCGAGCAGTACTTC. Its protein is CASRPGQGFGEQYF.

The chain uses TRBV6-2 or TRBV6-3 and TRBJ2-1; the match to TRBD2 covers 12 bases. The CDR3 has 16 residues. In germline, CDR1 is MNHEY, CDR2 SVGEGT. With V trimmed by 0 bases and J by 7 bases, 4 bases remained unmatched. The CDR3 sequence: CASSYSASGRANEQFF. DNA of the CDR3: TGTGCCAGCAGTTACTCGGCTAGCGGGAGGGCTAATGAGCAGTTCTTC.

This clonotype has a count of ten or more. The chain combines TRBV19 with TRBJ2-7; D possibly matches TRBD1 or TRBD2 (8 bases each). V lost 5 bases and J 3 bases, leaving 29 bases between the germline ends. This CDR3 comprises 19 residues. The germline V gene encodes CDR1 LNHDA and CDR2 SQIVND (reference sequence). The CDR3 sequence: CASSPAGGLVKRGSYEQYF. CDR3 in DNA: TGTGCCAGTAGTCCGGCAGGGGGCTTGGTCAAGCGGGGGAGCTACGAGCAGTACTTC.

The CDR3 DNA reads as TGTGCCAGCGCGAGGGAGGCCGGGGAGCTGTTTTTT. This codes for CASAREAGELFF. V and J are TRBV2 and TRBJ2-2, with D possibly TRBD2 on 6 matching bases. V lost 8 bases and J 6 bases, leaving 10 bases between the germline ends. The germline gives CDR1 SNHLY, CDR2 FYNNEI. The CDR3 contains 12 residues.

The sample holds many counts of this clonotype. Here the CDR3 reads CASSYPGQGTRTQYF. The CDR3 DNA sequence: TGTGCCAGCAGCTATCCGGGACAGGGGACTAGGACCCAGTACTTC. The chain couples TRBV7-2 to TRBJ2-5; 10 positions agree with TRBD1. CDR3 length: 15 amino acids. Germline V gene data show CDR1 as SGHTA and CDR2 as FQGNSA. Trimming at V came to 4 bases and at J to 7 bases, leaving 9 bases not matched to a gene.